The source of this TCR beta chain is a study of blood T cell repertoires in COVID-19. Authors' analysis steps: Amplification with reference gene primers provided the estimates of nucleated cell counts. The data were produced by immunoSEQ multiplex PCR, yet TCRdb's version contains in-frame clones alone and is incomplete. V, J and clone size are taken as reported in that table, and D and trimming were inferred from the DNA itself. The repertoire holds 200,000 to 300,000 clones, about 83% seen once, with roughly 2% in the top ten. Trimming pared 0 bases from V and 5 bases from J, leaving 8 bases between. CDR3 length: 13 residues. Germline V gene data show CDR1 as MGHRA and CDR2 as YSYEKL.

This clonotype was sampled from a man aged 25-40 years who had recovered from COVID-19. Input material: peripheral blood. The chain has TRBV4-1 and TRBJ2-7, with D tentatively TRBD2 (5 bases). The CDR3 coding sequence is TGCGCCAGCAGCCAAGACATCGGGGACGAGCAGTACTTC. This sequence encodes CASSQDIGDEQYF.